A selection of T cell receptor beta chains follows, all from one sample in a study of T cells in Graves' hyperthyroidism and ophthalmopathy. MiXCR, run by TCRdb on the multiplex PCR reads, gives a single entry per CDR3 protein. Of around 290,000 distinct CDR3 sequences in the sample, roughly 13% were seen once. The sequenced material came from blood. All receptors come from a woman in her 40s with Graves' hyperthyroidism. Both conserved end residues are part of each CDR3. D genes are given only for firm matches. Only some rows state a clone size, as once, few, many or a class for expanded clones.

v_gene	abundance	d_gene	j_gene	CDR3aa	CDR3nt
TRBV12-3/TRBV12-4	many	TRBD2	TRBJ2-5	CASRSAGATEGETQYF	TGTGCCAGCAGGTCTGCGGGAGCGACGGAGGGGGAGACCCAGTACTTC
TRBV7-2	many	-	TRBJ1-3	CASSQRQLGNTIYF	TGTGCCAGCAGCCAAAGACAGCTGGGGAACACCATATATTTT
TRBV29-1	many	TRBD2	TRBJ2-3	CSVYQWGGRTDTQYF	TGCAGCGTCTACCAATGGGGAGGGCGCACAGATACGCAGTATTTT
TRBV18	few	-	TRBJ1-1	CASSPHKGDTEAFF	TGTGCCAGCTCACCACACAAAGGGGACACTGAAGCTTTCTTT
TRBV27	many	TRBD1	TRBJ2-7	CASSSHRGPVYEQYF	TGTGCCAGCAGTTCCCACAGGGGGCCAGTTTACGAGCAGTACTTC
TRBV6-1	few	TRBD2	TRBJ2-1	CASSRREGRDEQFF	TGTGCCAGCAGTCGGCGGGAGGGCCGCGATGAGCAGTTCTTC
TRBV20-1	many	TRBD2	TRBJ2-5	CSARGLAAQETQYF	TGCAGTGCTAGGGGACTAGCGGCACAAGAGACCCAGTACTTC
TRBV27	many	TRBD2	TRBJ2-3	CASRGGGGGDTQYF	TGTGCCAGCAGAGGCGGGGGGGGGGGGGATACGCAGTATTTT
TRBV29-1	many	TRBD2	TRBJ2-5	CSVGSLAGVQETQYF	TGCAGCGTTGGAAGCCTAGCGGGGGTCCAAGAGACCCAGTACTTC
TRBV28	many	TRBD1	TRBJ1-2	CASSSGDRGGYGYTF	TGTGCCAGCAGTTCTGGGGACAGGGGCGGCTATGGCTACACCTTC
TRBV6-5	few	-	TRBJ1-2	CASSYRNNALFVTF	TGTGCCAGCAGTTACCGGAATAACGCCCTCTTTGTAACCTTC
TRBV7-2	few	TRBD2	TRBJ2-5	CASSLVVAGGPETQYF	TGTGCCAGCAGCTTAGTAGTAGCGGGAGGCCCGGAGACCCAGTACTTC
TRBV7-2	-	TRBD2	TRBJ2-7	CASSLASGSSAEQYF	TGTGCCAGCAGCTTAGCGAGCGGGAGTAGCGCCGAGCAGTACTTC
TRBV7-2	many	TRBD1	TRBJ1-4	CASSEGGLTGKLFF	TGTGCCAGCTCTGAAGGGGGCCTTACGGGAAAACTGTTTTTT
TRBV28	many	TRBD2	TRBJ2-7	CASRPGGAFSEQYF	TGTGCCAGCAGACCGGGGGGGGCGTTTAGTGAGCAGTACTTC